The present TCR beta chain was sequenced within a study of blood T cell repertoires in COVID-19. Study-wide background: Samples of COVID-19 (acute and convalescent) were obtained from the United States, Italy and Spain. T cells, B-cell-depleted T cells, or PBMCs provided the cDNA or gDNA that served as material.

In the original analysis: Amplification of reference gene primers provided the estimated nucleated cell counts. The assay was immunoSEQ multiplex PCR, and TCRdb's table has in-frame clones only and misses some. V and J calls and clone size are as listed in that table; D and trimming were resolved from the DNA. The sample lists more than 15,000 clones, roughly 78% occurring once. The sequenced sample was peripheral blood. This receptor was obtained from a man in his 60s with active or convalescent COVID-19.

The CDR3 spells CASSIGTGGSQPQHF. The DNA of the CDR3 is TGTGCCAGTAGTATCGGGACAGGGGGTAGTCAGCCCCAGCATTTT. V gene TRBV19 combines with J gene TRBJ1-5; 11 bases are shared with TRBD1. The CDR3 spans 15 residues. Germline CDR1 LNHDA, CDR2 SQIVND (reference sequence). The V segment lost 3 bases and the J segment 6 bases; nucleotides outside the gene matches: 4. The complete variable domain, with remaining parts taken from reference TRBV19 and TRBJ1-5, reads DGGITQSPKYLFRKEGQNVTLSCEQNLNHDAMYWYRQDPGQGLRLIYYSQIVNDFQKGDIAEGYSVSREKKESFPLTVTSAQKNPTAFYLCASSIGTGGSQPQHFGDGTRLSIL.